This TCR beta chain appears in the sequencing data of a study of Ad26.COV2.S vaccination and SARS-CoV-2 variants. As for the study in general: Donor was in the COV1001 Ad26.COV2.S trial arm. General study points: Possibly, TCR breadth and depth analyses underestimated total T cell responses.

About this clone: Its antigen remains unknown.

Specified treatment: some 20 received Ad26.COV2.S at low or high dose, single or two shots; about 5 received placebo; per-sample allocation not given. Collection of the samples took place on day 63 after the first injection of vaccine or placebo. Sequencing was performed with immunoSEQ multiplex PCR; in TCRdb, only in-frame clones are kept and a portion is missing. In the table there are about 430,000 clones, around 90% of which are singletons. This TCR was sampled from a person aged 18-60 years who received the Ad26.COV2.S COVID-19 vaccine or a placebo. Sequencing used peripheral blood, obtained in a trial of Ad26.COV2.S vaccine versus placebo.

The CDR3 nucleotides are TGCAGTGCTAGTCCCGACCCGAGCTCCTACAATGAGCAGTTCTTC. Translated, it gives CSASPDPSSYNEQFF. The V call is TRBV20-1, the J call TRBJ2-1; D is ambiguous. The germline V gene encodes CDR1 DFQATT and CDR2 SNEGSKA (reference sequence). The length of the CDR3 is 15 residues. V lost 3 bases, J lost 0 bases, and 12 bases lay in between.